One and the same sample provided the 20 T cell receptor beta chains below, sequenced in a study of blood T cells in healthy people across ages. Using a J-beta primer mix together with a sample-barcoded 5' primer, a second PCR was run for roughly 6 to 12 cycles. TCRdb itself ran the 5' RACE reads through MiXCR, one entry per CDR3 protein. The data show about a million distinct CDR3 sequences, with approximately 38% seen just once and around 13% held by the top ten. Sequenced: blood. The receptors here all came from a man younger than 35 in good health.

With regard to this clonotype: One end of the junction is discordant with germline, which a read error may explain. The V call is TRBV20-1, the J call TRBJ2-3; D may correspond to TRBD1 or TRBD2 (6 bases each). The CDR3 extends over 15 amino acids. Germline-derived CDR1 and CDR2 are DFQATT and SNEGSKA (reference sequence). The CDR3 loop reads CSATRVSGAAETQYF. Written as DNA, the CDR3 is TGCAGTGCCACCAGGGTTTCGGGGGCCGCAGAGACGCAGTATTTT.

Details on this clonotype: Possible read error: a much larger clone is one base away. V and J are TRBV29-1 and TRBJ2-7; D may be TRBD1 (5 bases). The J call may be wrong; the DNA end is better matched by TRBJ2-5. Per germline, CDR1 SQVTM and CDR2 ANQGSEA. CDR3 size: 10 residues. The CDR3 DNA follows: TGCAGCTCGAAGGGGAAGACCCAGTACTTC. Protein sequence: CSSKGKTQYF.

This chain links TRBV7-2 with TRBJ2-1; a weak D match, TRBD1 (6 bases). The CDR3 runs to 14 residues. Germline CDR1 is SGHTA and CDR2 is FQGNSA. With 7 bases removed from V and 4 bases from J, the gap between germline ends came to 14 bases. CDR3 amino acids: CASTYRVEYNEQFF. CDR3 nucleotide sequence: TGTGCCAGCACCTACAGGGTGGAGTACAATGAGCAGTTCTTC. Full variable domain (rest looked up from reference TRBV7-2 and TRBJ2-1): GAGVSQSPSNKVTEKGKDVELRCDPISGHTALYWYRQSLGQGLEFLIYFQGNSAPDKSGLPSDRFSAERTGGSVSTLTIQRTQQEDSAVYLCASTYRVEYNEQFFGPGTRLTVL.

The rearrangement joins TRBV5-1 to TRBJ2-5, with 9 positions matching TRBD1. V shed 0 bases and J 2 bases; nucleotides not matched to a gene: 8. The CDR3 length is 17 residues. The germline gives CDR1 SGHRS, CDR2 YFSETQ. CDR3 protein: CASSLAGTGSGQETQYF. In nucleotides, the CDR3 is TGCGCCAGCAGCTTGGCAGGGACAGGGAGTGGACAAGAGACCCAGTACTTC.

The chain couples TRBV12-3 or TRBV12-4 to TRBJ1-5; D not resolved. Trimming took 4 bases from V and 9 from J, leaving 16 bases between them. The CDR3 spans 14 residues. CDR3 region: CASSSKADFGPQHF. Written as DNA, the CDR3 is TGTGCCAGCAGTTCGAAGGCCGACTTTGGGCCCCAGCATTTT.

This rearrangement joins TRBV4-1 to TRBJ1-6, with 7 positions matching TRBD1. This CDR3 region has 17 residues. Trimming cost V 3 bases and J 5 bases; bases outside gene matches: 10. Germline V gene data show CDR1 as MGHRA and CDR2 as YSYEKL. The CDR3 region is CASSQEDRQSNNSPLHF. CDR3 nucleotides: TGCGCCAGCAGCCAGGAGGACAGGCAATCCAATAATTCACCCCTCCACTTT.

The chain combines TRBV29-1 with TRBJ1-1, with D perhaps TRBD1 (5 bases). The CDR3 runs 14 residues. Trimming took 1 base from V and 0 from J, leaving 9 bases between them. Germline-derived CDR1 and CDR2 are SQVTM and ANQGSEA. Here the CDR3 reads CSVEAGFMNTEAFF. The CDR3 region has the DNA TGCAGCGTTGAAGCAGGGTTTATGAACACTGAAGCTTTCTTT.

As DNA, the CDR3 is TGTGCCAGCAGCTTTCTAGGTCAGAAGAGGCCCGAGGGTACGCAGTATTTT. It codes for CASSFLGQKRPEGTQYF. The V and J genes are TRBV7-9 and TRBJ2-3; possible D gene TRBD2, 5 bases. Germline-derived CDR1 and CDR2 are SEHNR and FQNEAQ (reference sequence). V lost 3 bases to trimming and J lost 8 bases, with 24 bases between them. The CDR3 is 17 amino acids.

This clonotype was seen a handful of times. V and J are TRBV20-1 and TRBJ2-5; a possible D gene is TRBD1 (6 bases). The CDR3 loop spans 13 amino acids. Per germline, CDR1 DFQATT and CDR2 SNEGSKA (reference sequence). V dropped 4 bases and J dropped 2 bases, with 11 bases sitting between them. The CDR3 nucleotides are TGCAGTGCTACCCCAACAGGGCAAGAGACCCAGTACTTC. Amino acid sequence: CSATPTGQETQYF.

This clonotype was counted only a few times. The chain carries TRBV4-1 and TRBJ2-5; TRBD1 matches 8 bases. This CDR3 has 14 amino acids. Germline V CDR1 and CDR2: MGHRA, YSYEKL. The junction had 7 bases not matched to a gene; V was cut back by 5 bases and J by 5 bases. In nucleotides, the CDR3 is TGCGCCAGCAGCTACAGGGGGATGCGGGAGACCCAGTACTTC. Protein sequence: CASSYRGMRETQYF.

The J gene is TRBJ2-7, the V gene TRBV21-1. TRBV21-1 is annotated as a pseudogene. The CDR3 has 14 amino acids. CDR3 coding DNA: TGTGCCAGCAGCGATGGACAGGGCCCCTACGAGCAGTACTTC. It specifies CASSDGQGPYEQYF.

CDR3 sequence: CASSQDRIAKNIQYF. CDR3 coding DNA: TGCGCCAGCAGCCAAGATAGAATAGCCAAAAACATTCAGTACTTC. This chain joins TRBV4-3 and TRBJ2-4; D gene uncertain. The CDR3 has 15 amino acids. V was cut by 0 bases and J by 0 bases, with 6 bases left in between. CDR1 and CDR2 from the germline V gene are LGHNA and YSLEER.

The V and J genes are TRBV3-1 and TRBJ2-3; 11 bases match TRBD2. This CDR3 region has 17 residues. Per the germline V gene, CDR1 is LGHDT and CDR2 is YNNKEL (reference sequence). V was clipped by 5 bases and J by 0 bases; unmatched bases: 7. CDR3 DNA: TGTGCCAGCAGCGGGCTAGCGGGGGGCACTAGCACAGATACGCAGTATTTT. Protein product: CASSGLAGGTSTDTQYF.

The genes are TRBV7-2 and TRBJ2-1; maybe TRBD2 (5 bases). V was clipped by 1 base and J by 10 bases, with 11 bases between them. The germline CDR1 and CDR2 sequences are SGHTA and FQGNSA. The CDR3 is 13 amino acids. The CDR3 region has the DNA TGTGCCAGCAGCTTAGACGGAGGCTACGAGCAGTTCTTC. Amino acids: CASSLDGGYEQFF.

In this sample, this clonotype turned up many times. V gene TRBV6-2 or TRBV6-3 combines with J gene TRBJ2-2; D unresolved. Trimming took off 3 bases at V and 5 bases at J, with 10 bases between the two ends. Germline V gene lookup returns CDR1 MNHEY and CDR2 SVGEGT. The CDR3 length is 14 residues. CDR3 protein: CASSYSAETGELFF. The CDR3 nucleotides read TGTGCCAGCAGTTATTCCGCAGAGACCGGGGAGCTGTTTTTT.

This clonotype turned up a few times. The chain uses TRBV29-1 and TRBJ1-2, with D maybe TRBD1 (5 bases). The CDR3 length is 13 residues. The germline V gene encodes CDR1 SQVTM and CDR2 ANQGSEA. Trimming removed 0 bases at V and 3 bases at J, with 8 bases between. Here the CDR3 reads CSVEDRGDYGYTF. CDR3 bases: TGCAGCGTTGAAGATAGGGGAGACTATGGCTACACCTTC.

This sequence joins TRBV5-1 and TRBJ1-5; D possibly corresponds to TRBD1 (6 bases). With 5 bases removed from V and 7 bases from J, the gap between germline ends came to 16 bases. This CDR3 has 14 amino acids. CDR1 and CDR2 from the germline V gene are SGHRS and YFSETQ. The CDR3 loop reads CASRPTQGAQPQHF. The CDR3 nucleotides are TGCGCCAGCAGACCGACACAGGGCGCGCAGCCCCAGCATTTT.

The genes are TRBV7-8 and TRBJ1-5, with TRBD1 matching 10 bases. V shed 3 bases, J shed 2 bases, and the junction held 4 bases outside the gene matches. The CDR3 consists of 16 residues. Germline loops: CDR1 SGHVS, CDR2 FQNEAQ. The chain's CDR3 is CASSLTGGAGNQPQHF. The CDR3 DNA reads TGTGCCAGCAGCTTGACAGGGGGCGCGGGCAATCAGCCCCAGCATTTT.

The rearrangement uses TRBV4-1 and TRBJ2-1; 7 nucleotides line up with TRBD2. The tail of the sequence fits TRBJ2-7 better, so the J call may be wrong. Per the germline V gene, CDR1 is MGHRA and CDR2 is YSYEKL. The CDR3 sequence is 16 residues long. CDR3 region: CASSHIGGSSYNEQYF. The CDR3 nucleotides read TGCGCCAGCAGCCACATCGGGGGGAGCTCCTACAATGAGCAGTACTTC.

This chain links TRBV9 with TRBJ2-7; a weak D match, TRBD2 (5 bases). The length of the CDR3 is 14 residues. The germline gives CDR1 SGDLS, CDR2 YYNGEE. Trimming pared 2 bases from V and 7 bases from J, leaving 16 bases between. The CDR3 region is CASSVAGLDNEQYF. CDR3 coding DNA: TGTGCCAGCAGCGTGGCGGGTCTCGACAATGAGCAGTACTTC. Using reference TRBV9 and TRBJ2-7 for the parts outside the CDR3, the full variable domain is DSGVTQTPKHLITATGQRVTLRCSPRSGDLSVYWYQQSLDQGLQFLIQYYNGEERAKGNILERFSAQQFPDLHSELNLSSLELGDSALYFCASSVAGLDNEQYFGPGTRLTVT.